This T cell receptor beta chain was profiled in a study of cytomegalovirus exposure and HLA in healthy donors. TCRdb keeps only in-frame clones here, not all; method: immunoSEQ multiplex PCR. In the table there are over 150,000 clones, more than 80% of which are singletons. The CDR3 runs to 14 residues. Trimming left V 7 bases short and J 5 bases short, with 17 bases between. The germline V gene encodes CDR1 SNHLY and CDR2 FYNNEI. This chain connects TRBV2 to TRBJ1-1, with D perhaps matching TRBD1 (6 bases). The TCR originated in a woman under 30 in good health and CMV-seropositive. Specimen: PBMCs. For the CDR3, the DNA is TGTGCCAGCATCACCGACCGGGACACGACTGAAGCTTTCTTT. It is translated as CASITDRDTTEAFF.